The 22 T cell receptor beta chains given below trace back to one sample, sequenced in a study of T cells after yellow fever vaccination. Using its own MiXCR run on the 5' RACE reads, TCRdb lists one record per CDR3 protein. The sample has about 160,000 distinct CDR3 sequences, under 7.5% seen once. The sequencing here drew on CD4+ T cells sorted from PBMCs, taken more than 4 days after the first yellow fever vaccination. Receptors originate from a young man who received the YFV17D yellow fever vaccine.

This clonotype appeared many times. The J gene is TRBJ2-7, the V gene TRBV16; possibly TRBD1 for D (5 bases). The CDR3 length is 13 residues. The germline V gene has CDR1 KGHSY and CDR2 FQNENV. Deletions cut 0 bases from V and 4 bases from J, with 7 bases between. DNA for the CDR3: TGTGCCAGCAGCCAATCATCAGGGTACGAGCAGTACTTC. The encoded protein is CASSQSSGYEQYF.

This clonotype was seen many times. This chain's CDR3 is CASSSQGGLIADTQYF. DNA for the CDR3: TGTGCCAGCAGCTCCCAGGGGGGCCTGATCGCAGATACGCAGTATTTT. The chain couples TRBV7-3 to TRBJ2-3, with D perhaps TRBD1 (7 bases). The CDR3 consists of 16 residues. Germline V CDR1 and CDR2: SGHTA, FQGTGA. Deletions cut 4 bases from V and 4 bases from J, with 18 bases between.

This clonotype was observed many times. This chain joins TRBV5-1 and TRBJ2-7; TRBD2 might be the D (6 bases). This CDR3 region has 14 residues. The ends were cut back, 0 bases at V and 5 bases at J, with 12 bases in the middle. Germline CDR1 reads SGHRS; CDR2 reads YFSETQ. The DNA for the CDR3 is TGCGCCAGCAGCTTGGGTGGGGGACTGGACGAGCAGTACGTC. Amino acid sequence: CASSLGGGLDEQYV.

CDR3 residues: CASRSRIRDWEEKLFF. The CDR3 region has the DNA TGTGCCAGCAGGTCGAGAATCCGGGACTGGGAGGAAAAACTGTTTTTT. V and J are TRBV11-2 and TRBJ1-4; tentative D call: TRBD1 (5 bases). V lost 6 bases and J lost 8, with 22 bases in between. Germline lookup yields CDR1 SGHAT and CDR2 FQNNGV. The CDR3 runs to 16 residues.

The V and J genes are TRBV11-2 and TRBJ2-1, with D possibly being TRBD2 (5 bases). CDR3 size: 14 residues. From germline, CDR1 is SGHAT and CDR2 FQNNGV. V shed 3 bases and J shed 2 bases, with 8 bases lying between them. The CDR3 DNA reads TGTGCCAGCAGCTTGGACTCCACCTACAATGAGCAGTTCTTC. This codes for CASSLDSTYNEQFF.

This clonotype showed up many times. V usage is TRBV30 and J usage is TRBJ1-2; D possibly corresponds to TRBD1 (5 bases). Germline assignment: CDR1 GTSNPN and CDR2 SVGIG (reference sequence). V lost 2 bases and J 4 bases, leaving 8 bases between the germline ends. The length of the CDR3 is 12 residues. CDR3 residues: CAWSRDGYGYTF. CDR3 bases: TGTGCCTGGAGTCGGGACGGCTATGGCTACACCTTC.

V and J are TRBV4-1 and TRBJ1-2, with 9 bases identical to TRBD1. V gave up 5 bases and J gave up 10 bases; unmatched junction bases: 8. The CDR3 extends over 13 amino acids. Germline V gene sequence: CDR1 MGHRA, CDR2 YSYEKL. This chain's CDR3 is CASSYQDRGPYTF. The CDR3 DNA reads TGCGCCAGCAGCTATCAGGACAGGGGACCCTACACCTTC.

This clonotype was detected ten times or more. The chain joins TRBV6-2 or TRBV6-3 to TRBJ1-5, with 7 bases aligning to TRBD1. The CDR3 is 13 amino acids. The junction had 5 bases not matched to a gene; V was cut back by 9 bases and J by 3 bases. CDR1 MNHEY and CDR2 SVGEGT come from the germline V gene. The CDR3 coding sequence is TGTGCCAGTAGCACAGGGGCCAATCAGCCCCAGCATTTT. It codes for CASSTGANQPQHF.

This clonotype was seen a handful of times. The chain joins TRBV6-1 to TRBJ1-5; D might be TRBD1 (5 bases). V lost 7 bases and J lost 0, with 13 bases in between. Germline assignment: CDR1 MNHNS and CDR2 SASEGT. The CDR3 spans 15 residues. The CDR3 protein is CASTYQGNSNQPQHF. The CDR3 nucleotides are TGTGCCAGCACGTATCAGGGTAATAGCAATCAGCCCCAGCATTTT.

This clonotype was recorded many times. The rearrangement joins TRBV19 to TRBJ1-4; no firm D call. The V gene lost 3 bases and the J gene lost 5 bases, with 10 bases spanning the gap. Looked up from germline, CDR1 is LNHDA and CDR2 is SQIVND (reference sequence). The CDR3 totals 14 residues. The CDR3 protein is CASSMVGLNEKLFF. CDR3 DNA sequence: TGTGCCAGTAGTATGGTCGGCCTCAATGAAAAACTGTTTTTT.

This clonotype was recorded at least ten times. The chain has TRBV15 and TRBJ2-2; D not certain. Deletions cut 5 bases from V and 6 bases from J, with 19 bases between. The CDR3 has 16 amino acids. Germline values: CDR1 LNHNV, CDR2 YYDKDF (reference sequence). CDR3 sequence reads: CATSAPEPKTAGELFF. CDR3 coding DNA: TGTGCCACCAGCGCCCCGGAACCAAAGACGGCCGGGGAGCTGTTTTTT.

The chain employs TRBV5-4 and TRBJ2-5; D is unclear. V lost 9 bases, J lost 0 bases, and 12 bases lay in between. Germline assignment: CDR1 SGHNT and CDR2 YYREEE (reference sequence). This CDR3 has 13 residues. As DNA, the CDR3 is TGTGCCACCATGAGAGAGTACCAAGAGACCCAGTACTTC. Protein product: CATMREYQETQYF.

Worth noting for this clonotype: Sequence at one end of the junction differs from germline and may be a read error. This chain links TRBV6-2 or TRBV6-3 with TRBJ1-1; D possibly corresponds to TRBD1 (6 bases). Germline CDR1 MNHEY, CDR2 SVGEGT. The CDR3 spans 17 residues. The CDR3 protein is CASSHNRAWSVKTEAFF. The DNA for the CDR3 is TGTGCCAGCAGTCACAACAGGGCATGGAGTGTGAAGACTGAAGCTTTCTTT.

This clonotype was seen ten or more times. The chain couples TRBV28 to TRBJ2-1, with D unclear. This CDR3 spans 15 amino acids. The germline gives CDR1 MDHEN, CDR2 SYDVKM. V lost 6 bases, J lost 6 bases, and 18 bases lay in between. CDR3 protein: CASSMPLFGVNEQFF. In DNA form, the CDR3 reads TGTGCCAGCAGCATGCCCCTATTTGGCGTCAATGAGCAGTTCTTC.

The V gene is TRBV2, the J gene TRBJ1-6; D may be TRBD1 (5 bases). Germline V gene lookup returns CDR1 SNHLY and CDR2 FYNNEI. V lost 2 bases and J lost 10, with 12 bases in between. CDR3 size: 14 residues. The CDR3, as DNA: TGTGCCAGCAGTGAATTCACCCAGGGCTCACCCCTCCACTTT. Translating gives CASSEFTQGSPLHF.

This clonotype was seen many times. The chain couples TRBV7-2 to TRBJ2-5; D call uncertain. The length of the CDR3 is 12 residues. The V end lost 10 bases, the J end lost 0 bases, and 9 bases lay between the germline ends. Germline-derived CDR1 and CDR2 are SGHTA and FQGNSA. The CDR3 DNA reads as TGTGCCATTGGTAGTTACCAAGAGACCCAGTACTTC. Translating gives CAIGSYQETQYF.

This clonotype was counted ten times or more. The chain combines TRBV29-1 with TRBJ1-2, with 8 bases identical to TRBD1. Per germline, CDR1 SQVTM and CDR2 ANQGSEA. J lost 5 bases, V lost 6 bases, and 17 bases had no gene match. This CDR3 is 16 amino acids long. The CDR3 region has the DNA TGCAGCGTGTCGGCGACAGGGGATCCGTTTTGGTATGGCTACACCTTC. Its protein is CSVSATGDPFWYGYTF.

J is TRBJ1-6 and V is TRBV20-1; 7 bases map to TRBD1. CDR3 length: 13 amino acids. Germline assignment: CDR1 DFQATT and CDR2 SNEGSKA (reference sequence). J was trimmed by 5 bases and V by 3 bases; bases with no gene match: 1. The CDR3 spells CSARTGNNSPLHF. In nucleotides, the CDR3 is TGCAGTGCTAGGACAGGGAATAATTCACCCCTCCACTTT.

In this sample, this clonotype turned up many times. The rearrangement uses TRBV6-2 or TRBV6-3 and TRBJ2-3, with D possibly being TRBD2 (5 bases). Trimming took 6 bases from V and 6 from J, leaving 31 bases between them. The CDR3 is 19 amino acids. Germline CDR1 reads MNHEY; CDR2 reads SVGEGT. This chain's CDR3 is CASSPLRAARTIRGDTQYF. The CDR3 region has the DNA TGTGCCAGCAGCCCCCTTCGGGCAGCAAGAACGATCCGAGGGGATACGCAGTATTTT.

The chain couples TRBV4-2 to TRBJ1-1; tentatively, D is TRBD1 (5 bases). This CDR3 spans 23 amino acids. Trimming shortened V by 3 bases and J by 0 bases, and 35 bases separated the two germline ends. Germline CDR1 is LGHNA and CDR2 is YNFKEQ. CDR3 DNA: TGTGCCAGCAGCCAGAGGGGTATTCGTACCCTTCGTAAATCGCCCCACATGAACACTGAAGCTTTCTTT. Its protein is CASSQRGIRTLRKSPHMNTEAFF.

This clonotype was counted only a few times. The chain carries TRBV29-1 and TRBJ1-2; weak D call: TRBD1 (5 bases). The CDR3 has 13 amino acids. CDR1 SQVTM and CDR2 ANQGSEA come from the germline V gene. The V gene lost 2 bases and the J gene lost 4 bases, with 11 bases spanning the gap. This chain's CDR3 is CSVERGAGYGYTF. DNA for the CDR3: TGCAGCGTTGAACGAGGGGCAGGCTATGGCTACACCTTC. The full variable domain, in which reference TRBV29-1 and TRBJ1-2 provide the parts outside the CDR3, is SAVISQKPSRDICQRGTSLTIQCQVDSQVTMMFWYRQQPGQSLTLIATANQGSEATYESGFVIDKFPISRPNLTFSTLTVSNMSPEDSSIYLCSVERGAGYGYTFGSGTRLTVV.

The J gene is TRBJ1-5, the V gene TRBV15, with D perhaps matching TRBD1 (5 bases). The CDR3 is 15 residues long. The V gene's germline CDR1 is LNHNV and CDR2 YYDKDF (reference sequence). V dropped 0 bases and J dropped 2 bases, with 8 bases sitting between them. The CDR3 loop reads CATSRDTRGNQPQHF. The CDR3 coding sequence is TGTGCCACCAGCAGAGATACCAGGGGCAATCAGCCCCAGCATTTT.